This T cell receptor (beta chain) was observed in a study of beta chain features in type 1 diabetes (dated by TCRdb to 2017 to 2018). For the wider study: Patients and healthy donors did not differ in mean age, gender distribution, total cell number or subset yield. A total of 85 million to 140 million sorted cells were examined across all samples, and a strong correlation was observed between cell number per subset and RNA yield. The study compared TCRB repertoires of sorted circulating CD4+ T cell subsets between recently diagnosed type 1 diabetes patients and matched healthy donors. Naive and central memory subsets were obtained from all 30 or so donors, but regulatory and stem cell-like memory subsets were isolated from only 8 patients and roughly 8 healthy donors. On the study overall, not on this receptor specifically: Patients with type 1 diabetes made fewer insertions and deleted more nucleotides at VDJ recombination sites, implying thymic rearrangement abnormalities. The naive, central memory and regulatory TCRB repertoires appeared to resemble one another more closely among patients than among healthy donors. Because the HLA sub-analyses included only small numbers of individuals, any influence of HLA type on TCRB rearrangement was left unresolved. A moderate but significant shortening of TCRB CDR3 length was observed in type 1 diabetes patients in all four CD4+ subsets. Shorter templates might be favored by PCR, yet because patient and control samples were amplified and corrected together, any such skew would affect both groups equally. Because cDNA was sequenced instead of genomic DNA, highly expressing activated cells could be over-represented, though the groups showed no difference in activation or CD3 levels.

The entire amount of isolated RNA was reverse transcribed using the High Capacity cDNA Reverse Transcription Kit, so the sequenced TCRB transcripts were expressed ones. Naive, central memory and regulatory T cell samples underwent deep immunoSEQ sequencing, averaging about 3.3 million total reads per sample. After sorted cells were lysed in RLT buffer, RNA was extracted with DNase-treated RNeasy Micro or Mini kits, with the choice depending on cell number. To prevent cross-contamination, each cell subset was processed individually, whereas patient and healthy donor samples were processed jointly. TCRB sequences were amplified from cDNA with the immunoSEQ multiplex PCR, producing 87-bp fragments spanning the CDR3 region. The amplicons were sequenced using the Illumina HiSeq platform. As for how the authors treated the data: Synthetic template baselines were used to correct PCR bias computationally, reads within Hamming distance 2 were collapsed together, and singletons that could not be merged were discarded. Reads were aligned to IMGT to assign V, D and J genes, CDR3 length, and insertions or deletions at six rearrangement sites. Within each subset, clonotype counts were normalized to the number of sorted cells before true diversity and Gini coefficients were calculated with the tcR R package. The overlap coefficient, calculated on TCRB nucleotide sequences, was used to quantify repertoire sharing. As a proxy for the pre-selection repertoire, out-of-frame TCRB sequences from naive cells were analyzed. TCRdb holds this immuneACCESS table with in-frame rearrangements only. Some clones are missing; in checked studies, unresolved V genes explain under half, and the rest has no known cause. For V, J and clone size, that table is used; D and trimming come from the DNA. Recorded for this sample are 450,000 to 600,000 clones; about 29% of them occurred a single time. The ten largest clones take up around 0.065% of the sample.

About this clone: Its antigen specificity is not known. No base quality values were provided; no much bigger clone lies one nucleotide off.

Each donor gave one peripheral blood draw, around 100 mL on average, collected into heparinised tubes. Naive, central memory, regulatory and stem cell-like memory CD4+ T cells were sorted on a BD FACSAria II using a panel including CD45RO, CCR7, CD25, CD127, CD95 and CD27. Purity was above 95% for every sorted population. PBMCs were isolated right away by Lymphoprep density gradient centrifugation and were stained directly, without culture. To minimize batch effects, samples were stained and sorted in pairs, one healthy donor with one patient per experiment. The sequenced material came from naive CD4+ T cells from blood. In the paper's terms, the cell subset or site label means: true naive CD4+ T cells. This TCR was recovered from a man between 18 and 35 years old in good health.

The CDR3 region reads CATSRDSGSTDTQYF. The nucleotides read TGTGCCACCAGCAGAGATAGCGGAAGCACAGATACGCAGTATTTT. The chain couples TRBV15 to TRBJ2-3; perhaps TRBD2 is the D gene, with 6 bases matching. There are 15 amino acids in the CDR3, from cysteine to phenylalanine inclusive. This entry keeps only the CDR3 DNA: 45 bases, framed from base 1. The V end loses 0 bases and the J end loses 0 bases, and a stretch of 7 bases separates them. According to the germline V gene (reference sequence), CDR1 reads LNHNV and CDR2 reads YYDKDF.